This TCR beta chain came from a study of T cell responses to AZD1222 COVID-19 vaccine. Study-level findings and limits: Just a handful of AZD1222 recipients tested seropositive at baseline.

A remark on this clone: What it binds is not known.

Clones were sequenced by immunoSEQ multiplex PCR, and TCRdb holds only the in-frame ones, with some missing. The table has around 110,000 clones, 70% to 90% seen once. Per the germline V gene, CDR1 is MNHEY and CDR2 is SVGAGI. V was clipped by 0 bases and J by 5 bases, with 16 bases between them. The CDR3 contains 16 residues. The source is an adult in good health. This rearrangement joins TRBV6-5 to TRBJ1-1, with D possibly TRBD1 on 6 matching bases. The sequencing here drew on peripheral blood, taken on day 0 of AZD1222 vaccination. CDR3 nucleotide sequence: TGTGCCAGCAGTTACTCGGCAGGGGAGATGGGGACTGAAGCTTTCTTT. Protein product: CASSYSAGEMGTEAFF.